This T cell receptor beta chain was profiled in a study of blood T cell repertoires in COVID-19 (dated by TCRdb to the early 2020s). At the level of the whole study: Samples from collaborators originated in the United States, Italy and Spain and spanned both the acute and convalescent phases of COVID-19. The prospective study material was composed of cDNA or gDNA derived from T cells, B-cell-depleted T cells, or PBMCs. Subjects who had been exposed to COVID-19, were actively infected with it, or had recovered from it provided the deeply sampled blood TCRbeta repertoires that made up the dataset. The repertoires were released in a freely available public database intended as a resource for research on the immune response to SARS-CoV-2. Samples were obtained from the ongoing ImmuneRACE study (first 160 participants) and from over 1,000 subjects provided by 6 global collaborators. Nearly every sample came with metadata listing a de-identified subject ID, COVID-19 status, age in years and sex. Where HLA class I and class II types were available, the types were taken from metadata supplied by the sample provider, not from assay-based typing.

Whole blood was collected in K2EDTA tubes by collaborating institutions according to the institutions' own protocols. For TCRbeta analysis, collaborator samples were shipped as frozen whole blood, as isolated PBMCs, or as DNA extracted from either sample type. Comments on this clone: This receptor's antigen is unknown. Per-base quality was not reported, and no clone a single base away is much larger than it.

The study at large found these results: Clinical and demographic metadata were provided uncurated, with the amount varying by source and participant.

TCRbeta CDR3 regions were amplified from genomic DNA by means of the immunoSEQ Assay, a bias-controlled multiplex PCR. The original pipeline was this. Nucleated cell counts per sample were estimated from amplification of reference gene primers within the assay. To quantify the absolute abundance of each unique TCRbeta CDR3 rearrangement, sequence reads were collapsed and filtered. For each sample, productive Simpson clonality was calculated by taking the square root of Simpson's diversity index across productive rearrangements. TCRdb retrieved this table from immuneACCESS and kept in-frame rearrangements only. Not all clones are present; in checked studies, unresolved V genes account for under half, and no reason is known for the remainder. V and J calls and clone size are as listed in that table; D and trimming were resolved from the DNA. The sample includes fewer than 90,000 clones, with 90% to 95% observed a single time. Of the sample, almost 4.5% falls within the top ten clones.

The CDR3 measures 20 amino acids from cysteine to phenylalanine. Here the CDR3 DNA is all that survives: 60 bases in frame from base 1. CDR1 MNHEY and CDR2 SMNVEV were looked up in the germline V gene (reference sequence). Clipping removes 4 bases from V and 3 bases from J, with 24 as the unmatched junction base count. Rearrangement joined TRBV27 to TRBJ2-7, with 7 central nucleotides matching TRBD2. This clonotype originated in a human donor with active COVID-19. The donor label of this sample is uncertain. Sequenced sample: peripheral blood. CDR3 loop: CASSSLSGRDYFAGNYEQYF. The DNA sequence is given as TGTGCCAGCAGTTCACTCTCGGGGAGGGATTATTTTGCGGGGAACTACGAGCAGTACTTC.